This TCR beta chain is from a study of blood T cell repertoires in COVID-19 (TCRdb year 2020). Study-level background: Samples covering the acute and convalescent phases of COVID-19 were provided by collaborators in the United States, Italy and Spain. The material from the prospective study consisted of cDNA or gDNA derived from T cells, B-cell-depleted T cells, or PBMCs. Subjects who had been exposed to COVID-19, were actively infected with it, or had recovered from it provided the deeply sampled blood TCRbeta repertoires that made up the dataset. The repertoires were released in a freely available public database meant as a resource for research on the immune response to SARS-CoV-2. The samples were drawn from two sources: the first 160 participants of the ongoing ImmuneRACE study, and 1,000 to 1,500 subjects contributed by 6 global collaborators. The sample metadata nearly always contained a de-identified subject ID, COVID-19 status, age in years and sex. Where available, HLA class I and class II types were taken from metadata supplied by the sample provider and were not determined by assay-based typing.

What the work shows at the level of the full study, not this receptor alone: The amount of clinical and demographic metadata varied by source and participant and was provided uncurated.

This clone was counted between two and nine times. What this receptor recognizes is not known. No base quality information exists; no much larger clone differs at one position. Whole blood was collected in K2EDTA tubes by collaborating institutions according to the institutions' own protocols. For TCRbeta analysis, collaborator samples were shipped as frozen whole blood, as isolated PBMCs, or as DNA extracted from either sample type. TCRbeta CDR3 regions were amplified from genomic DNA by means of the immunoSEQ Assay, a bias-controlled multiplex PCR. The study's processing was this. The number of nucleated cells in each sample was estimated from the amplification of reference gene primers within the assay. To quantify the absolute abundance of each unique TCRbeta CDR3 rearrangement, sequence reads were collapsed and filtered. For each sample, productive Simpson clonality was calculated by taking the square root of Simpson's diversity index across productive rearrangements. This is the immuneACCESS table as TCRdb keeps it, with only in-frame sequences that have V and J called. A part of the clones is gone; compared with another copy, unresolved V genes explain less than half, and the rest is unexplained. V, J and clone size are those of that table, while D and trimming were read from the DNA. The sample yields fewer than 65,000 clones; just under 80% were counted once. The top ten constitute 25% of the sample.

V is pared back by 7 bases and J by 3 bases, with 10 bases lying between the germline termini. The germline V gene encodes CDR1 LNHDA and CDR2 SQIVND (reference sequence). The CDR3 spans 13 residues, from the cysteine through the phenylalanine. Only CDR3 DNA remains: 39 bases, in frame from the first base. The rearranged chain carries TRBV19 and TRBJ1-5, with a weak D call of TRBD1 (5 bases match). The source of this sequence is a human donor in a cohort sampled during active COVID-19. Input material: peripheral blood. The CDR3 reads as follows: CASTRVDNQPQHF. The DNA sequence is given as TGTGCCAGTACCAGGGTGGACAATCAGCCCCAGCATTTT.